This T cell receptor (beta chain) was profiled in a study of post-analysis software for immune sequencing data. General study results and limits: Normalized Chao1 diversity was significantly reduced in patients versus controls. The five TRBV segments detected at higher frequency in patients than in controls included TRBV5-6, TRBV5-1 and TRBV20-1.

cDNA libraries for TCR beta contained unique molecular identifiers. T cells numbering about 0.95 to 10 million yielded 450,000 to 500,000 cDNA molecules. Via MiXCR, TCRdb re-called the PCR reads, giving one row per CDR3 protein. Among some 370,000 distinct CDR3 sequences listed, roughly 35% were seen once. The CDR3 contains 13 residues. Germline V gene data show CDR1 as SGHRS and CDR2 as YFSETQ. On this clonotype itself: The antigen is unknown. At one end, the junction sequence differs from germline, possibly due to a read error.

Sequenced: blood. V is TRBV5-1 and J is TRBJ1-1; tentatively, D is TRBD1 (6 bases). The receptor comes from a girl aged 10 to 17 with multiple sclerosis. The CDR3 is CASRGQSNTEAFF. CDR3 DNA sequence: TGTGCCAGCAGGGGACAATCGAACACTGAAGCTTTCTTT.